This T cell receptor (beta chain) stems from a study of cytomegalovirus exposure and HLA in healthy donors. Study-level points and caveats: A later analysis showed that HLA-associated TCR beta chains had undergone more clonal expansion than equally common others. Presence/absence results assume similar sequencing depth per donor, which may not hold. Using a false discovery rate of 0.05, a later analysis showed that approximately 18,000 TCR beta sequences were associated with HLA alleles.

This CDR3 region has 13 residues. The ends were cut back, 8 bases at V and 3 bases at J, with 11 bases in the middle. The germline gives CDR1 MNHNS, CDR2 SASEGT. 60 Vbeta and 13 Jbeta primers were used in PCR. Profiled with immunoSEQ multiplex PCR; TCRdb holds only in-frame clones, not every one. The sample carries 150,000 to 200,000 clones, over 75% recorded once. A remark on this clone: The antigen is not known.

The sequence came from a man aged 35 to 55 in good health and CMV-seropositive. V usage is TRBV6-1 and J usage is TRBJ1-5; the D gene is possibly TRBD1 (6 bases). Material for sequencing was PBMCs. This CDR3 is CASCTGLNQPQHF. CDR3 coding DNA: TGTGCCAGCTGTACAGGGCTCAATCAGCCCCAGCATTTT.